Shown below are 31 T cell receptor beta chains from a single sample sequenced in a study of OX40 agonist ivuxolimab in advanced cancers. Library prep was done by the immunoSEQ multiplex PCR assay. The table was pulled from immuneACCESS by TCRdb, which kept in-frame rearrangements only. Such tables lose some clones; where checked, under half of the loss comes from unresolved V genes, and the rest has no known cause. The sample profile shows tens of thousands of clones; around 90% of them were found once. Clones ranked in the top ten supply 12% of the sample. Sequencing used CD4+ or CD8+ T cells sorted from blood, obtained in a trial of the OX40 agonist ivuxolimab. The receptors were sampled from an adult with an advanced solid tumor such as melanoma, head and neck, liver or kidney cancer.

This rearrangement joins TRBV9 to TRBJ2-2; TRBD1 agrees at 7 bases. Germline V gives CDR1 SGDLS, CDR2 YYNGEE. Trimming at V came to 5 bases and at J to 1 base, leaving 5 bases not matched to a gene. CDR3 length: 15 amino acids. The CDR3 spells CASSSGTENTGELFF. The CDR3 DNA follows: TGTGCCAGCAGTTCTGGGACAGAGAACACCGGGGAGCTGTTTTTT.

This chain joins TRBV4-3 and TRBJ1-4; D is ambiguous. The CDR3 consists of 14 residues. CDR1 LGHNA and CDR2 YSLEER come from the germline V gene. The V end lost 2 bases, the J end lost 1 base, and 5 bases lay between the germline ends. The CDR3 region is CASSQPGTNEKLFF. CDR3 DNA: TGCGCCAGCAGCCAACCTGGAACTAATGAAAAACTGTTTTTT.

This clone was seen only once. The chain uses TRBV13 and TRBJ2-7; the match to TRBD1 covers 7 bases. CDR3 length equals 14 residues. After removal of 5 bases from V and 3 bases from J, the junction contained 7 bases not matched to a gene. CDR1 is PRHDT and CDR2 is FYEKMQ in the germline V gene (reference sequence). The CDR3 bases are TGTGCCAGCAGCCCCCGGGACAGAGACTACGAGCAGTACTTC. Protein sequence: CASSPRDRDYEQYF.

This chain connects TRBV27 to TRBJ2-5; perhaps TRBD1 as D (6 bases). V was clipped by 0 bases and J by 2 bases, with 13 bases between them. This CDR3 spans 16 amino acids. CDR1 MNHEY and CDR2 SMNVEV come from the germline V gene (reference sequence). In DNA form, the CDR3 reads TGTGCCAGCAGTTTATCTTTTCGAAGGGGGCAAGAGACCCAGTACTTC. Translated, it gives CASSLSFRRGQETQYF.

The chain has TRBV27 and TRBJ1-1, with D perhaps matching TRBD1 (6 bases). The CDR3 covers 16 residues. Germline V gene data show CDR1 as MNHEY and CDR2 as SMNVEV (reference sequence). The V gene lost 2 bases and the J gene lost 2 bases, with 15 bases spanning the gap. In DNA form, the CDR3 reads TGTGCCAGCAGTTTACGGGCGACAGGAATCAACACTGAAGCTTTCTTT. Amino acid sequence: CASSLRATGINTEAFF.

The J gene is TRBJ2-1, the V gene TRBV7-3, with 10 bases matching TRBD2. Germline values: CDR1 SGHTA, CDR2 FQGTGA. Trimming removed 4 bases from V and 5 bases from J; junction bases left unmatched: 5. The CDR3 has 15 residues. CDR3 loop: CASSSLAGGHNEQFF. The CDR3 DNA reads TGTGCCAGCAGCTCCTTAGCGGGGGGCCACAATGAGCAGTTCTTC.

A single count supports this clone. This chain uses TRBV6-5 with TRBJ1-2; D gene unclear. This CDR3 spans 13 amino acids. Trimming took 0 bases from V and 8 from J, leaving 10 bases between them. Germline values: CDR1 MNHEY, CDR2 SVGAGI. In DNA form, the CDR3 reads TGTGCCAGCAGTTACTCCGGTGGGTCGGGCTACACCTTC. It specifies CASSYSGGSGYTF.

The V call is TRBV15, the J call TRBJ1-2; no clear D gene. The V gene lost 0 bases and the J gene lost 7 bases, with 18 bases spanning the gap. Germline lookup yields CDR1 LNHNV and CDR2 YYDKDF (reference sequence). The CDR3 contains 16 residues. The chain's CDR3 is CATSRDGMGMSIGYTF. The CDR3 DNA sequence: TGTGCCACCAGCAGAGATGGGATGGGTATGTCTATTGGCTACACCTTC.

The chain combines TRBV15 with TRBJ2-2, with D unresolved. CDR1 is LNHNV and CDR2 is YYDKDF in the germline V gene (reference sequence). Trimming shortened V by 0 bases and J by 6 bases, and 17 bases separated the two germline ends. The CDR3 length is 17 residues. The CDR3 region has the DNA TGTGCCACCAGCAGAGATTCTAGAAGGGTTTTCGCCGGGGAGCTGTTTTTT. Its translation is CATSRDSRRVFAGELFF.

This clone was seen more than once but under ten times. The rearrangement links TRBV20-1 to TRBJ1-6, with D unclear. Germline V CDR1 and CDR2: DFQATT, SNEGSKA (reference sequence). The CDR3 length is 11 residues. Trimming took off 8 bases at V and 8 bases at J, with 10 bases between the two ends. The CDR3 nucleotides are TGCAGTCCCAACCGCGATTCACCCCTCCACTTT. It codes for CSPNRDSPLHF.

This sequence joins TRBV4-2 and TRBJ1-5, with 8 bases aligning to TRBD1. The V gene end was trimmed by 1 base and the J gene end by 6 bases; junction bases not matched to a gene: 8. CDR1 and CDR2 (germline): LGHNA, YNFKEQ. CDR3 size: 16 residues. CDR3 nucleotides: TGTGCCAGCAGCCAAGTAGGACAGGGTATGCGTCAGCCCCAGCATTTT. Its protein product is CASSQVGQGMRQPQHF.

The gene calls are TRBV19 and TRBJ1-2; 8 positions match TRBD1. Germline V gene lookup returns CDR1 LNHDA and CDR2 SQIVND (reference sequence). V lost 6 bases, J lost 3 bases, and 3 bases stayed unmatched. The CDR3 covers 13 residues. CDR3 loop: CASRKQGDYGYTF. The CDR3, as DNA: TGTGCCAGTAGAAAACAGGGGGACTATGGCTACACCTTC. Combining the CDR3 with reference TRBV19 and TRBJ1-2 gives the whole variable domain DGGITQSPKYLFRKEGQNVTLSCEQNLNHDAMYWYRQDPGQGLRLIYYSQIVNDFQKGDIAEGYSVSREKKESFPLTVTSAQKNPTAFYLCASRKQGDYGYTFGSGTRLTVV.

This clone was observed a few times. This sequence joins TRBV7-8 and TRBJ2-2; 7 bases are shared with TRBD1. With 1 base clipped from V and 4 bases from J, the junction kept 15 bases outside the gene matches. CDR3 length equals 19 residues. Per germline, CDR1 SGHVS and CDR2 FQNEAQ. CDR3 in amino acids: CASSLVGQDGGAPTGELFF. CDR3 DNA: TGTGCCAGCAGCTTAGTTGGACAGGATGGAGGAGCCCCCACCGGGGAGCTGTTTTTT.

The V and J genes are TRBV5-6 and TRBJ2-2; TRBD1 is a possible D gene (5 bases). V lost 5 bases to trimming and J lost 6 bases, with 8 bases between them. Per germline, CDR1 SGHDT and CDR2 YYEEEE. The CDR3 contains 12 residues. The DNA for the CDR3 is TGTGCCAGCAGTAGGGGATCCGGGGAGCTGTTTTTT. It specifies CASSRGSGELFF.

This sequence joins TRBV11-3 and TRBJ2-7; 10 positions match TRBD1. Per germline, CDR1 SGHNT and CDR2 YENEEA. The CDR3 is 16 residues long. J lost 4 bases, V lost 5 bases, and 11 bases had no gene match. The CDR3 coding sequence is TGTGCCAGCAGCCTACGACAGGGGGCTTTTGGTTACGAGCAGTACTTC. It encodes CASSLRQGAFGYEQYF.

This sequence joins TRBV5-6 and TRBJ2-7; unclear D gene. The CDR3 is made up of 13 amino acids. CDR1 SGHDT and CDR2 YYEEEE come from the germline V gene. V dropped 5 bases and J dropped 3 bases, with 12 bases sitting between them. CDR3 sequence: CASSPNSFYEQYF. CDR3 DNA: TGTGCCAGCAGTCCGAACAGCTTCTACGAGCAGTACTTC.

J is TRBJ1-4 and V is TRBV15; possibly TRBD1 for D (6 bases). From germline, CDR1 is LNHNV and CDR2 YYDKDF (reference sequence). The CDR3 totals 15 residues. The V end lost 8 bases, the J end lost 5 bases, and 18 bases lay between the germline ends. The CDR3 coding sequence is TGTGCCACCGTTTCCGGATGGGGGCAGAATGAAAAACTGTTTTTT. It encodes CATVSGWGQNEKLFF. Combining the CDR3 with reference TRBV15 and TRBJ1-4 gives the whole variable domain DAMVIQNPRYQVTQFGKPVTLSCSQTLNHNVMYWYQQKSSQAPKLLFHYYDKDFNNEADTPDNFQSRRPNTSFCFLDIRSPGLGDTAMYLCATVSGWGQNEKLFFGSGTQLSVL.

V usage is TRBV30 and J usage is TRBJ1-3; possible D gene TRBD1, 5 bases. This CDR3 region has 14 residues. The V gene lost 3 bases and the J gene lost 1 base, with 10 bases spanning the gap. Germline lookup yields CDR1 GTSNPN and CDR2 SVGIG (reference sequence). CDR3 region: CAWSQGPSGNTIYF. In DNA, the CDR3 is TGTGCCTGGAGCCAGGGACCTTCTGGAAACACCATATATTTT.

This CDR3 is CASGPSGSGSPLHF. Written as DNA, the CDR3 is TGTGCCAGCGGCCCTTCGGGGTCAGGGTCACCCCTCCACTTT. The rearrangement uses TRBV7-2 and TRBJ1-6, with D possibly being TRBD1 (5 bases). This CDR3 comprises 14 residues. Germline assignment: CDR1 SGHTA and CDR2 FQGNSA. V was cut by 8 bases and J by 10 bases, with 18 bases left in between.

V usage is TRBV27 and J usage is TRBJ1-5; a possible D gene is TRBD1 (5 bases). V was cut by 0 bases and J by 4 bases, with 10 bases left in between. This CDR3 has 15 residues. Germline CDR1 reads MNHEY; CDR2 reads SMNVEV (reference sequence). The CDR3 bases are TGTGCCAGCAGTTTATCCGGGGGGATTAATCAGCCCCAGCATTTT. It encodes CASSLSGGINQPQHF.

The chain joins TRBV19 to TRBJ1-1, with a weak D call TRBD1 (5 bases). V gave up 6 bases and J gave up 4 bases, with 15 bases separating them. The CDR3 is made up of 14 amino acids. The V gene's germline CDR1 is LNHDA and CDR2 SQIVND (reference sequence). The CDR3 protein is CASSPMGPGTEAFF. The CDR3 nucleotides are TGTGCCAGTAGCCCGATGGGGCCGGGCACTGAAGCTTTCTTT.

The J gene is TRBJ2-1, the V gene TRBV30; D not resolved. CDR1 is GTSNPN and CDR2 is SVGIG in the germline V gene (reference sequence). V lost 4 bases and J 2 bases, leaving 30 bases between the germline ends. The CDR3 loop spans 20 amino acids. The CDR3 is CAWNSEWASWSESPYNEQFF. The CDR3, as DNA: TGTGCCTGGAATTCGGAATGGGCGAGCTGGAGCGAATCCCCCTACAATGAGCAGTTCTTC.

This sequence joins TRBV19 and TRBJ1-1; possible D gene TRBD1, 6 bases. Germline values: CDR1 LNHDA, CDR2 SQIVND (reference sequence). Trimming took 4 bases from V and 4 from J, leaving 7 bases between them. The CDR3 sequence is 12 residues long. The CDR3 loop is CASSTGVTEAFF. The CDR3 DNA is TGTGCCAGTAGTACAGGGGTCACTGAAGCTTTCTTT.

The V gene is TRBV4-3, the J gene TRBJ2-3; 12 positions match TRBD2. Trimming at V came to 4 bases and at J to 4 bases, leaving 6 bases not matched to a gene. Germline CDR1 and CDR2: LGHNA and YSLEER. The CDR3 extends over 16 amino acids. CDR3 nucleotide sequence: TGCGCCAGCAGCCCAGCTGGACTAGCGGGGTCAGATACGCAGTATTTT. It encodes CASSPAGLAGSDTQYF.

The CDR3 region has the DNA TGCAGCGTTCCCCTCGACGGTCGACTCTATGGCTACACCTTC. This sequence encodes CSVPLDGRLYGYTF. The chain is built from TRBV29-1 and TRBJ1-2; no reliable D call. The V end lost 5 bases, the J end lost 4 bases, and 17 bases lay between the germline ends. The CDR3 spans 14 residues. CDR1 SQVTM and CDR2 ANQGSEA come from the germline V gene. The full variable domain, completed using reference TRBV29-1 and TRBJ1-2, is SAVISQKPSRDICQRGTSLTIQCQVDSQVTMMFWYRQQPGQSLTLIATANQGSEATYESGFVIDKFPISRPNLTFSTLTVSNMSPEDSSIYLCSVPLDGRLYGYTFGSGTRLTVV.

In its sample, this clone was seen a few times. This chain joins TRBV5-5 and TRBJ2-7; TRBD2 might be the D (6 bases). V lost 7 bases and J 2 bases, leaving 13 bases between the germline ends. The CDR3 runs to 13 residues. Germline assignment: CDR1 SGHKS and CDR2 YYEKEE (reference sequence). The CDR3 DNA sequence: TGTGCCAGCCGGGACTTGAATACCTACGAGCAGTACTTC. Its translation: CASRDLNTYEQYF.

The chain is built from TRBV29-1 and TRBJ1-2; D not resolved. CDR1 and CDR2 (germline): SQVTM, ANQGSEA. The CDR3 consists of 14 residues. The ends were cut back, 0 bases at V and 1 base at J, with 9 bases in the middle. The DNA for the CDR3 is TGCAGCGTTGAAGATCCAAAAATTAACTATGGCTACACCTTC. Its translation is CSVEDPKINYGYTF.

V usage is TRBV2 and J usage is TRBJ1-5; D unresolved. Trimming pared 5 bases from V and 3 bases from J, leaving 8 bases between. Germline assignment: CDR1 SNHLY and CDR2 FYNNEI. The CDR3 is made up of 13 amino acids. Here the CDR3 DNA reads TGTGCCAGCAGTCCGGGTAACAATCAGCCCCAGCATTTT. Its protein is CASSPGNNQPQHF.

This clone was counted once. The V and J genes are TRBV7-6 and TRBJ1-2; D unresolved. Between the trimmed V and J ends, which lost 1 base and 8 bases, there was a span of 14 bases. The CDR3 extends over 14 amino acids. CDR1 is SGHVS, CDR2 FNYEAQ, per germline. The CDR3 sequence is CASSLEGRRNGYTF. DNA of the CDR3: TGTGCCAGCAGCTTAGAAGGTCGGCGAAACGGCTACACCTTC.

This rearrangement joins TRBV7-2 to TRBJ1-2; D not certain. V was pared by 4 bases and J by 1 base, with 13 bases between. The CDR3 is made up of 15 amino acids. Germline CDR1 and CDR2: SGHTA and FQGNSA. In DNA, the CDR3 is TGTGCCAGCAGCTGGTATTATCTGGATAACTATGGCTACACCTTC. The encoded protein is CASSWYYLDNYGYTF.

The chain employs TRBV7-9 and TRBJ2-1; D is unresolved. V shed 5 bases and J shed 1 base, with 18 bases lying between them. The CDR3 is made up of 17 amino acids. Per germline, CDR1 SEHNR and CDR2 FQNEAQ (reference sequence). In DNA, the CDR3 is TGTGCCAGCAGCGCCGGTTGGGCAGAGACGTCCTACAATGAGCAGTTCTTC. Translation gives CASSAGWAETSYNEQFF.